This T cell receptor (beta chain) came from a study of identical twins (TCRdb year 2016). Regarding the research as a whole: TCR alpha and beta repertoires from monozygotic twins, unrelated adults of various ages and cord blood were deep-sequenced to test whether fetal clonotypes persist. Replicate twin experiments were performed at different times using different library preparation protocols to rule out contamination.

Library preparation used 5' RACE. For sequencing, an Illumina HiSeq 2000 was employed. Template switching added a universal primer binding site, and the final cDNA carried a unique molecular identifier that allowed TCR cDNA molecules to be counted accurately. First-strand cDNA for TCR alpha and beta chains was synthesized from specific primers in the conserved constant-segment region. To control for contamination, every cDNA library was double barcoded, receiving both a SMART-Mk sample barcode and Illumina barcodes. Two successive PCR steps introduced TruSeq adapter sequences along with Illumina sample barcodes. The Illumina HiSeq platform was used with custom primers to sequence TCR alpha and beta cDNA libraries. Per the original workflow: Unique molecular identifiers were extracted from raw reads with MiGEC, and CDR3 positions were determined with MiXCR. Recombination models were inferred per individual with the repgenHMM and IGoR tools using an EM algorithm. Shared clonotypes were analyzed with the tcR package in R, and sharing was normalized by the product of cloneset sizes. To study raw recombination free of thymic and clonal selection effects, out-of-frame nonproductive sequences were analyzed. Clones were called with MiXCR by TCRdb after fastp trimmed the public reads at Q25, and only in-frame beta chains were retained. All rows with the same CDR3 protein become a single entry with the most common DNA and genes. These V and J calls are TCRdb output, not the study's own analysis. Within this sample are around 960,000 distinct CDR3 sequences, with approximately 13% of them counted one time only. The ten largest clonotypes hold about 1.6% of the sample.

The full study reports these points: Out-of-frame TCR alpha sequences shared between twins showed an excess of low generation-probability sequences compared with coincidental sharing between unrelated individuals. Conclusions relied on cross-sectional statistical analysis, since the same donors could not be followed over many years. In beta out-of-frame sequences, excess twin sharing was weaker, because having fewer shared sequences lowered the signal-to-noise ratio. Recombination models systematically underestimated out-of-frame TCR alpha sharing in monozygotic twins but agreed with sharing between unrelated individuals. Invariant T cells such as MAIT and iNKT could partly confound zero-insertion analyses, although diverse VJ usage argued against such confounding for most clonotypes. Fewer insertions were carried by abundant cord blood beta clonotypes; a weaker similar trend was observed in young adult naive repertoires, while no such trend was observed in memory repertoires.

Remarks on this clonotype: Its target antigen remains unknown. No much larger clone exists at a distance of one base, and base qualities are not known.

All donors were healthy Caucasians. The twin cohort consisted of three pairs of female monozygotic twins, all aged roughly 18 to 29 years. The RNA used for TCR libraries was isolated from peripheral blood mononuclear cells. V has 5 bases trimmed and J has 6 bases trimmed; junction bases matching no gene number 9. Counted from cysteine to phenylalanine, this CDR3 has 17 amino acids. The kept DNA is CDR3 alone, 51 bases in frame from the first base. CDR1 SGHTA and CDR2 FQGNSA were looked up in the germline V gene. A further study also used this sample, focusing on yellow fever vaccine responses in identical twins. That second report states: The T cell response to vaccination in identical twins was reported by the authors to appear partly convergent and partly personalized. In identical twins, the study followed T cell clones that responded to the vaccine with precision.

The sequenced sample consisted of PBMCs. The TCR sequence derives from a woman aged 18-29 years in good health. The chain uses TRBV7-2 and TRBJ2-3; TRBD2 aligns with 15 central bases. The CDR3 region: CASSLWTSGGAGDTQYF. In nucleotide form, the sequence is TGTGCCAGCAGCCTCTGGACTAGCGGGGGGGCCGGGGATACGCAGTATTTT.